Listed below are T cell receptor beta chains from one sample, sequenced in a study of T cells in Graves' hyperthyroidism and ophthalmopathy. TCRdb re-called the multiplex PCR reads through MiXCR, storing one row per CDR3 protein. The sample comprises approximately 400,000 distinct CDR3 sequences, roughly 14% of which are singletons, and less than 25% rests with the top ten. Sequencing was carried out using blood. Receptor source: a man aged 25-40 years with Graves' hyperthyroidism that later progressed to Graves' ophthalmopathy. Each CDR3 is given with its conserved first and last residue. A D gene is named only where the DNA matches it firmly. Size is omitted from some rows. Given values are once, few, many or a class for expanded clones.

J gene,clone size,CDR3 length,V gene,D gene,CDR3 DNA,CDR3 protein
TRBJ2-7,-,13,TRBV6-1,TRBD1,TGTGCCAGCAAAGGACAGGGAGTCGACGAGCAGTACTTC,CASKGQGVDEQYF
TRBJ1-1,many,14,TRBV28,-,TGTGCCAGCAGTTTTGTTCACGGGGACACTGAAGCTTTCTTT,CASSFVHGDTEAFF
TRBJ1-3,many,15,TRBV7-9,-,TGTGCCAGCAGCTTAGGCAGGAGCGCTGGAAACACCATATATTTT,CASSLGRSAGNTIYF
TRBJ1-5,-,14,TRBV5-6,-,TGTGCCAGCAGCGTGGACGGAGTCAATCAGCCCCAGCATTTT,CASSVDGVNQPQHF
TRBJ2-5,many,13,TRBV2,TRBD1,TGTGCCAGCAGCGGGACAGACCAAGAGACCCAGTACTTC,CASSGTDQETQYF
TRBJ2-7,many,15,TRBV27,-,TGTGCCAGCAGTCTTACAGGAGGTATCACCTACGAGCAGTACTTC,CASSLTGGITYEQYF
TRBJ2-5,few,15,TRBV24-1,TRBD2,TGTGCCACCAGTGATACACGGACTAGCCGAGAGACCCAGTACTTC,CATSDTRTSRETQYF
TRBJ1-4,-,15,TRBV12-3/TRBV12-4,-,TGTGCCAGCAGTTTAAATGGGCGGAGAGGGGAAAAACTGTTTTTT,CASSLNGRRGEKLFF
TRBJ1-5,-,14,TRBV7-6,TRBD1,TGTGCCAGCAGCCTACGACAGGGCCAACCGCCCCAGCATTTT,CASSLRQGQPPQHF
TRBJ2-1,-,12,TRBV20-1,-,TGCAGTGCTAGATGGGGATTCTCGGAGCAGTTCTTC,CSARWGFSEQFF
TRBJ1-1,many,12,TRBV29-1,TRBD1,TGCAGCGCTGACAGGGGAAGGACTGAAGCTTTCTTT,CSADRGRTEAFF
TRBJ2-5,many,16,TRBV4-2,-,TGTGCCAGCAGCCAACCCACTGGAGGTGGGGAAGAGACCCAGTACTTC,CASSQPTGGGEETQYF
TRBJ2-7,few,16,TRBV6-1,-,TGTGCCAGCAGTGAAGTGGATAGCCCAAGCTCCTACGAGCAGTACTTC,CASSEVDSPSSYEQYF
TRBJ1-5,many,15,TRBV27,-,TGTGCCAGCAGTCCCCGACGGCGGGGCAATCAGCCCCAGCATTTT,CASSPRRRGNQPQHF
TRBJ2-1,many,13,TRBV3-1,TRBD1,TGTGCCAGCAGTCGAGGGACAGCCAATGAGCAGTTCTTC,CASSRGTANEQFF
TRBJ2-3,many,15,TRBV20-1,TRBD2,TGCGGCCTGCCCCCTAGCGGGGGAGGCGCAGATACGCAGTATTTT,CGLPPSGGGADTQYF
TRBJ1-1,many,15,TRBV6-1,-,TGTGCCAGCAGTGAAGTGGGCCAGGGCAGGACTGAAGCTTTCTTT,CASSEVGQGRTEAFF
TRBJ1-4,-,13,TRBV15,-,TGTGCCACCAGCGGGGGCCGCTCGGAAAAACTGTTTTTT,CATSGGRSEKLFF
TRBJ1-2,many,13,TRBV5-1,-,TGCGCCAGCAGCTTGTCAGAGAACAATGGCTACACCTTC,CASSLSENNGYTF
TRBJ2-5,many,14,TRBV7-9,TRBD2,TGTGCCAGCAGCCCGCTAGCGGTTTTTGAGACCCAGTACTTC,CASSPLAVFETQYF
TRBJ2-3,many,15,TRBV28,-,TGTGCCAGCAGTTTCCCGGGGCAGGGAACAGATACGCAGTATTTT,CASSFPGQGTDTQYF
TRBJ1-4,-,15,TRBV5-1,-,TGCGCCAGCAGCGCTGGTAGCCAATTGAATGAAAAACTGTTTTTT,CASSAGSQLNEKLFF
TRBJ1-2,-,12,TRBV13,-,TGTGCCAGCAGCTTAGCGAGAGGCTTCGACACCTTC,CASSLARGFDTF
TRBJ2-2,few,12,TRBV7-2,-,TGTGCCAGCAGCTTGTTCACCGGGGAGCTGTTTTTT,CASSLFTGELFF
TRBJ2-1,many,13,TRBV5-1,-,TGCGCCAGCAGTCCTCCAAGGAGCAATGAGCAGTTCTTC,CASSPPRSNEQFF
TRBJ2-5,-,14,TRBV7-9,-,TGTGCCAGCAGCTTAGACAGGGAGCAAGAGACCCAGTACTTC,CASSLDREQETQYF
TRBJ2-1,many,16,TRBV18,TRBD1,TGTGCCAGCTCATCTACAGGGGCCTTACCCTACAATGAGCAGTTCTTC,CASSSTGALPYNEQFF
TRBJ1-1,-,15,TRBV3-1,-,TGTGCCAGCAGCCAAGGGGGAGGGGGGAACACTGAAGCTTTCTTT,CASSQGGGGNTEAFF
TRBJ1-1,many,15,TRBV19,-,TGTGCCAGTAGTAACCTGCCGGGCTCGAACACTGAAGCTTTCTTT,CASSNLPGSNTEAFF
TRBJ2-1,few,15,TRBV5-1,TRBD2,TGCGCCAGCAGCTTGTTCGCGGGGGATGGAGATGAGCAGTTCTTC,CASSLFAGDGDEQFF
TRBJ1-5,many,13,TRBV4-1,-,TGCGCCAGCAGTACAGGGTTAACTCAGCCCCAGCATTTT,CASSTGLTQPQHF
TRBJ1-5,few,14,TRBV6-1,TRBD1,TGTGCCAGCAGTGAGGGGACAGGGGGCCAGCCCCAGCATTTT,CASSEGTGGQPQHF
TRBJ2-2,many,15,TRBV6-1,-,TGTGCCAGCATGCGCGGGACTCGGAACACCGGGGAGCTGTTTTTT,CASMRGTRNTGELFF
TRBJ2-7,-,16,TRBV6-1,TRBD1,TGTGCCAGCAGTGAACAAACAGGGGGCGCGACCTACGAGCAGTACTTC,CASSEQTGGATYEQYF
TRBJ2-5,-,15,TRBV7-9,-,TGTGCCAGCAGCTTAGGGGGGGTTATCCAAGAGACCCAGTACTTC,CASSLGGVIQETQYF
TRBJ2-2,-,14,TRBV7-9,-,TGTGCCAGCAGCACTCCTTCCGGGCCCGGGGAGCTGTTTTTT,CASSTPSGPGELFF
TRBJ1-1,few,14,TRBV6-1,TRBD1,TGTGCCAGCAGGGTTACAGGGGGTGGAACTGAAGCTTTCTTT,CASRVTGGGTEAFF
TRBJ2-5,many,16,TRBV7-3,-,TGTGCCAGCAGTAACCGACAGACACCAGCCCAAGAGACCCAGTACTTC,CASSNRQTPAQETQYF
TRBJ2-3,-,13,TRBV24-1,-,TGTGCCACCAGTGATTATCGAGGAGATACGCAGTATTTT,CATSDYRGDTQYF
TRBJ1-5,many,12,TRBV7-9,-,TGTGCCAGCAATCTAGGGGATCAGCCCCAGCATTTT,CASNLGDQPQHF
TRBJ2-7,many,14,TRBV5-6,-,TGTGCCAGCAGCTTTAGTAGGAGCTCCTACGAGCAGTACTTC,CASSFSRSSYEQYF
TRBJ1-1,many,13,TRBV28,-,TGTGCCAGCAGTGGCAACAAGTACACTGAAGCTTTCTTT,CASSGNKYTEAFF
TRBJ1-4,many,13,TRBV12-3/TRBV12-4,-,TGTGCCAGCACCCCGGGGCACTATGAAAAACTGTTTTTT,CASTPGHYEKLFF
TRBJ1-3,few,15,TRBV28,-,TGTGCCAGCAGTTTAATCAGGGCCCCTGGAAACACCATATATTTT,CASSLIRAPGNTIYF
TRBJ2-3,-,14,TRBV29-1,TRBD2,TGCAGCGTTGAAGAACTAGCGGGTGCAGATACGCAGTATTTT,CSVEELAGADTQYF
TRBJ2-2,-,14,TRBV9,TRBD1,TGTGCCAGCAGCGCCCGGGACAGCACCGGGGAGCTGTTTTTT,CASSARDSTGELFF
TRBJ2-2,-,15,TRBV10-3,-,TGTGCCATCAGTGAGCAATGGGTCAACACCGGGGAGCTGTTTTTT,CAISEQWVNTGELFF
TRBJ2-5,many,15,TRBV7-9,-,TGTGCCAGCAGCTCCAGAGCAGGGCTTCAAGAGACCCAGTACTTC,CASSSRAGLQETQYF